This passage covers 4 T cell receptor beta chains from one sample sequenced in a study of T cell responses to AZD1222 COVID-19 vaccine. Profiling relied on immunoSEQ multiplex PCR, and the TCRdb table lists in-frame clones only, not all of them. The table records 120,000 or so clones, more than 75% of them present only once. Sequencing used peripheral blood, obtained on day 0 of AZD1222 vaccination. Receptors were obtained from an adult in good health.

The chain recombines TRBV5-8 with TRBJ1-2; no clear D. Trimming removed 0 bases at V and 8 bases at J, with 20 bases between. The CDR3 consists of 16 residues. Looked up from germline, CDR1 is SGHTS and CDR2 is YDEGEE. Here the CDR3 reads CASSLERTAGGEGYTF. For the CDR3, the DNA is TGTGCCAGCAGCTTGGAGCGGACGGCCGGTGGGGAGGGCTACACCTTC. The entire variable domain, with the rest obtained from reference TRBV5-8 and TRBJ1-2, is as follows: EAGVTQSPTHLIKTRGQQATLRCSPISGHTSVYWYQQALGLGLQFLLWYDEGEERNRGNFPPRFSGRQFPNYSSELNVNALELEDSALYLCASSLERTAGGEGYTFGSGTRLTVV.

The chain carries TRBV5-5 and TRBJ1-2, with 7 nucleotides matching TRBD1. J gave up 3 bases and V 5 bases, and 7 bases lay outside the gene matches. CDR1 and CDR2 (germline): SGHKS, YYEKEE (reference sequence). The CDR3 has 14 amino acids. In nucleotides, the CDR3 is TGTGCCAGCAGTCGATTAACAGGGGACTATGGCTACACCTTC. Its protein product is CASSRLTGDYGYTF.

This clone showed up just once. The rearrangement joins TRBV19 to TRBJ1-2, with a weak D call TRBD1 (5 bases). CDR3 length: 16 amino acids. V lost 1 base and J lost 4, with 16 bases in between. The germline V gene encodes CDR1 LNHDA and CDR2 SQIVND (reference sequence). This CDR3 reads CASSIVRDDGFYGYTF. Here the CDR3 DNA reads TGTGCCAGTAGTATAGTTCGGGACGATGGGTTCTATGGCTACACCTTC.

This clone is judged medium-sized (0.01 to 0.1%). The genes are TRBV30 and TRBJ2-7, with D unresolved. Trimming removed 0 bases at V and 0 bases at J, with 6 bases between. Germline V CDR1 and CDR2: GTSNPN, SVGIG (reference sequence). This CDR3 is 13 amino acids long. The CDR3 loop is CAWSVRNSYEQYF. CDR3 sequence (DNA): TGTGCCTGGAGTGTGCGCAACTCCTACGAGCAGTACTTC.